The clone carrying this T cell receptor (beta chain) was counted only a few times. Its target is unknown. The study ran its PCR with 60 Vbeta and 13 Jbeta primers. The assay was immunoSEQ multiplex PCR, and TCRdb's table has in-frame clones only and misses some. Here the sample spans some 120,000 clones, about 70% being singletons. This sample was taken from a study of cytomegalovirus exposure and HLA in healthy donors. Study-level findings and limits: Apparent HLA restriction characterized most CMV-associated TCR beta chains in a later analysis. Per a prior analysis, the majority of TCR beta V segments were productive roughly 87% or roughly 30% of the time. Most TCRs appeared rarely, but some public TCRs recurred in many donors.

Germline trimming cut 0 bases from V and 2 bases from J; bases unmatched to any gene: 2. From germline, CDR1 is LGHNA and CDR2 YNFKEQ. This CDR3 has 15 residues. The sample comprised PBMCs. This clonotype originated in a human donor in good health. The chain carries TRBV4-2 and TRBJ2-5; 8 nucleotides align to TRBD2. CDR3 loop: CASSQEKRGQETQYF. Written as DNA, the CDR3 is TGTGCCAGCAGCCAAGAAAAGCGGGGGCAAGAGACCCAGTACTTC.